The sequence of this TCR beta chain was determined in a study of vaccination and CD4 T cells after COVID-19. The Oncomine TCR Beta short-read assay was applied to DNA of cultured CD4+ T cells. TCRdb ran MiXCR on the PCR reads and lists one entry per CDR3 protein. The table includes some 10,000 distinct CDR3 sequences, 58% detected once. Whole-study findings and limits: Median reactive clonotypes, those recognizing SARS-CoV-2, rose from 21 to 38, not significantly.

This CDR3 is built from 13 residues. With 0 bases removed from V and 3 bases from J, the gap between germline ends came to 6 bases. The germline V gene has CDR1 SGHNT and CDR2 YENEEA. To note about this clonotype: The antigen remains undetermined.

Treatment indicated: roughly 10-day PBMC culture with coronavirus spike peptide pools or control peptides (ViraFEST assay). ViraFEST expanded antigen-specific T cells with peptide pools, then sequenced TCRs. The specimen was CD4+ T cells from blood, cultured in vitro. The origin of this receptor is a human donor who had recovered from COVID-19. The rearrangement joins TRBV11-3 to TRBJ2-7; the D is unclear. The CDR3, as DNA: TGTGCCAGCAGCTTAGAATTAAGCTACGAGCAGTACTTC. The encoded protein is CASSLELSYEQYF.